These 21 T cell receptor beta chains were sequenced from one sample in a study of OX40 agonist ivuxolimab in advanced cancers. Sequencing was performed with immunoSEQ multiplex PCR; in TCRdb, only in-frame clones are kept and a portion is missing. The table records some 49,000 clones, about 85% of them present only once. This sample comprised CD4+ or CD8+ T cells sorted from blood, obtained in a trial of the OX40 agonist ivuxolimab. The receptor source for this set is an adult with an advanced solid tumor such as melanoma, head and neck, liver or kidney cancer.

V usage is TRBV2 and J usage is TRBJ2-7, with 8 nucleotides matching TRBD2. The J segment lost 1 base and the V segment lost 4 bases, leaving 6 bases of the junction unmatched. The CDR3 is 15 residues long. The germline gives CDR1 SNHLY, CDR2 FYNNEI. CDR3 bases: TGTGCCAGCAGTGCGGCGGGAGGTCGGTCCTACGAGCAGTACTTC. Protein sequence: CASSAAGGRSYEQYF.

V is TRBV5-6 and J is TRBJ1-2; 12 positions match TRBD1. Germline CDR1 and CDR2: SGHDT and YYEEEE. Trimming cost V 9 bases and J 7 bases; bases outside gene matches: 13. The CDR3 consists of 15 residues. CDR3 loop: CATEGTGGGRAGYTF. CDR3 nucleotides: TGTGCCACCGAAGGGACAGGGGGCGGTCGGGCTGGCTACACCTTC.

V is TRBV4-1 and J is TRBJ2-3, with 8 bases aligning to TRBD1. J lost 7 bases, V lost 6 bases, and 12 bases had no gene match. The CDR3 loop spans 15 amino acids. Germline CDR1 MGHRA, CDR2 YSYEKL. The CDR3 coding sequence is TGCGCCAGCAGTCCCGATGAGACAGGGGATAATACGCAGTATTTT. This gives the protein CASSPDETGDNTQYF.

To note about this clone: An end of the junction does not agree with germline; a read error may underlie this. J is TRBJ2-7 and V is TRBV15; TRBD2 might be the D (6 bases). Germline CDR1 LNHNV, CDR2 YYDKDF (reference sequence). The CDR3 has 16 amino acids. CDR3 in DNA: TGTGCCACCAGCAGAGATCCTGCGGGAACCTCCTCCGAGCAGTACTTC. Its translation is CATSRDPAGTSSEQYF.

The sample holds a few counts of this clone. The V call is TRBV14, the J call TRBJ1-2; D is undetermined. CDR3 length: 15 amino acids. Between the trimmed V and J ends, which lost 0 bases and 5 bases, there was a span of 13 bases. CDR1 and CDR2 from the germline V gene are SGHDN and FVKESK. The CDR3, as DNA: TGTGCCAGCAGCCAAGAGGGTAGCCTGGGGTATGGCTACACCTTC. Protein: CASSQEGSLGYGYTF.

This chain joins TRBV2 and TRBJ1-1, with D hard to call. CDR3 size: 14 residues. V lost 1 base to trimming and J lost 4 bases, with 10 bases between them. Germline V gene sequence: CDR1 SNHLY, CDR2 FYNNEI. CDR3 protein: CASSEVGLGTEAFF. The CDR3 region has the DNA TGTGCCAGCAGTGAAGTGGGGTTAGGCACTGAAGCTTTCTTT. The full variable domain, rest sourced from reference TRBV2 and TRBJ1-1, is EPEVTQTPSHQVTQMGQEVILRCVPISNHLYFYWYRQILGQKVEFLVSFYNNEISEKSEIFDDQFSVERPDGSNFTLKIRSTKLEDSAMYFCASSEVGLGTEAFFGQGTRLTVV.

The gene calls are TRBV29-1 and TRBJ2-1; D ambiguous. Between the trimmed V and J ends, which lost 3 bases and 7 bases, there was a span of 13 bases. This CDR3 is 13 amino acids long. Germline V gives CDR1 SQVTM, CDR2 ANQGSEA. The CDR3 region is CSVDPPETNEQFF. The DNA for the CDR3 is TGCAGCGTTGACCCCCCCGAAACGAATGAGCAGTTCTTC.

The rearrangement joins TRBV27 to TRBJ2-5, with 9 bases matching TRBD2. Germline V gene data show CDR1 as MNHEY and CDR2 as SMNVEV (reference sequence). The CDR3 has 15 residues. Germline trimming cut 5 bases from V and 6 bases from J; bases unmatched to any gene: 10. The CDR3 nucleotides read TGTGCCAGCAGTCCCCACGCGGGGGGGCTAAAGACCCAGTACTTC. This sequence encodes CASSPHAGGLKTQYF.

This clone has a single count. V is TRBV6-5 and J is TRBJ1-1; D remains unclear. CDR3 size: 15 residues. The V gene lost 0 bases and the J gene lost 5 bases, with 13 bases spanning the gap. Germline V gene data show CDR1 as MNHEY and CDR2 as SVGAGI. CDR3: CASSYSIPSRTEAFF. CDR3 DNA: TGTGCCAGCAGTTACTCGATTCCGTCGAGAACTGAAGCTTTCTTT.

V is TRBV6-6 and J is TRBJ2-5; 8 positions match TRBD2. With V trimmed by 5 bases and J by 4 bases, 9 bases remained unmatched. Looked up from germline, CDR1 is MNHNY and CDR2 is SVGAGI (reference sequence). CDR3 length equals 15 residues. Here the CDR3 reads CASSTRGGGRETQYF. The CDR3 coding sequence is TGTGCCAGCAGTACCCGTGGCGGGGGGAGAGAGACCCAGTACTTC.

The chain uses TRBV21-1 and TRBJ1-2; TRBD1 was called by the table and not checked on the DNA. TRBV21-1 represents a pseudogene. The CDR3 runs 16 residues. The CDR3 spells CASSKRSRQKCFGYTF. CDR3 DNA: TGTGCCAGCAGCAAACGGTCTCGACAGAAGTGCTTTGGCTACACCTTC.

This sequence joins TRBV4-3 and TRBJ1-1; no reliable D call. V was trimmed by 0 bases and J by 4 bases, leaving 18 bases between them. Per germline, CDR1 LGHNA and CDR2 YSLEER. The CDR3 covers 17 residues. CDR3 loop: CASSQDGPIAGGTEAFF. CDR3 nucleotide sequence: TGCGCCAGCAGCCAAGACGGCCCCATCGCGGGAGGCACTGAAGCTTTCTTT.

This chain joins TRBV14 and TRBJ2-7; no firm D call. CDR1 is SGHDN, CDR2 FVKESK, per germline. Between the trimmed V and J ends, which lost 4 bases and 0 bases, there was a span of 13 bases. CDR3 length: 15 amino acids. CDR3 coding DNA: TGTGCCAGCAGCCCACGCGCCCCATCCTCCTACGAGCAGTACTTC. This gives the protein CASSPRAPSSYEQYF. Supplemented by reference TRBV14 and TRBJ2-7, the full variable domain reads EAGVTQFPSHSVIEKGQTVTLRCDPISGHDNLYWYRRVMGKEIKFLLHFVKESKQDESGMPNNRFLAERTGGTYSTLKVQPAELEDSGVYFCASSPRAPSSYEQYFGPGTRLTVT.

CDR3 loop: CASSLGMDFVGETQYF. In DNA form, the CDR3 reads TGCGCCAGCAGCCTCGGGATGGACTTCGTGGGGGAGACCCAGTACTTC. The V gene is TRBV4-3, the J gene TRBJ2-5; weak D call: TRBD2 (5 bases). The CDR3 is made up of 16 amino acids. Trimming shortened V by 4 bases and J by 5 bases, and 20 bases separated the two germline ends. From germline, CDR1 is LGHNA and CDR2 YSLEER.

The V call is TRBV5-1, the J call TRBJ1-4; D is unresolved. Trimming stripped 4 bases from V and 3 bases from J, with 10 bases between. Germline V gives CDR1 SGHRS, CDR2 YFSETQ. This CDR3 region has 14 residues. CDR3 bases: TGCGCCAGCAGCCTAAGGGCCCCTAATGAAAAACTGTTTTTT. Its translation is CASSLRAPNEKLFF.

V and J are TRBV19 and TRBJ2-5, with D possibly called TRBD1 or TRBD2 (5 bases each). Germline V CDR1 and CDR2: LNHDA, SQIVND (reference sequence). This CDR3 is built from 14 residues. V was shortened by 2 bases and J by 1 base, with 8 bases between the two germline ends. The CDR3 is CASSISGTQETQYF. The CDR3 bases are TGTGCCAGTAGTATATCAGGGACCCAAGAGACCCAGTACTTC.

The chain recombines TRBV7-9 with TRBJ2-1; 8 bases are shared with TRBD1. The CDR3 sequence is 16 residues long. Germline-derived CDR1 and CDR2 are SEHNR and FQNEAQ (reference sequence). Trimming at V came to 4 bases and at J to 1 base, leaving 6 bases not matched to a gene. CDR3 amino acids: CASSSWTGNSYNEQFF. DNA for the CDR3: TGTGCCAGCAGCTCCTGGACAGGGAATTCCTACAATGAGCAGTTCTTC. Full variable domain (remainder filled in from reference TRBV7-9 and TRBJ2-1): DTGVSQNPRHKITKRGQNVTFRCDPISEHNRLYWYRQTLGQGPEFLTYFQNEAQLEKSRLLSDRFSAERPKGSFSTLEIQRTEQGDSAMYLCASSSWTGNSYNEQFFGPGTRLTVL.

The V and J genes are TRBV11-3 and TRBJ2-7; 7 bases agree with TRBD2. Trimming at V came to 3 bases and at J to 0 bases, leaving 2 bases not matched to a gene. CDR1 is SGHNT, CDR2 YENEEA, per germline. CDR3 length equals 14 residues. The CDR3 bases are TGTGCCAGCAGCTTGCTAGCGGCCTCCTACGAGCAGTACTTC. It translates to CASSLLAASYEQYF.

This clone was observed a single time. The genes are TRBV27 and TRBJ2-5; 12 nucleotides line up with TRBD2. Germline lookup yields CDR1 MNHEY and CDR2 SMNVEV (reference sequence). The V and J ends lost 0 bases and 5 bases, in that order; junction bases with no gene match: 10. CDR3 size: 18 residues. This CDR3 reads CASSLSRTSGKFDETQYF. In DNA, the CDR3 is TGTGCCAGCAGTTTATCCAGGACTAGCGGGAAGTTTGACGAGACCCAGTACTTC.

The V gene is TRBV27, the J gene TRBJ2-3; TRBD2 might be the D (6 bases). The germline V and J ends were trimmed by 6 bases and 1 base, with 14 bases remaining between them. The CDR3 covers 15 residues. The germline gives CDR1 MNHEY, CDR2 SMNVEV (reference sequence). CDR3 DNA sequence: TGTGCCAGCAGCGGGGGTCTGGGGCGCACAGATACGCAGTATTTT. Its protein is CASSGGLGRTDTQYF.

The CDR3 nucleotides read TGTGCCAGCAGCTTCCCGCGACAGGATAGTTTTGACACCGGGGAGCTGTTTTTT. It is translated as CASSFPRQDSFDTGELFF. The rearrangement links TRBV7-9 to TRBJ2-2; possible D gene TRBD1, 6 bases. Trimming shortened V by 3 bases and J by 3 bases, and 20 bases separated the two germline ends. Germline CDR1 is SEHNR and CDR2 is FQNEAQ (reference sequence). The CDR3 is 18 residues long.